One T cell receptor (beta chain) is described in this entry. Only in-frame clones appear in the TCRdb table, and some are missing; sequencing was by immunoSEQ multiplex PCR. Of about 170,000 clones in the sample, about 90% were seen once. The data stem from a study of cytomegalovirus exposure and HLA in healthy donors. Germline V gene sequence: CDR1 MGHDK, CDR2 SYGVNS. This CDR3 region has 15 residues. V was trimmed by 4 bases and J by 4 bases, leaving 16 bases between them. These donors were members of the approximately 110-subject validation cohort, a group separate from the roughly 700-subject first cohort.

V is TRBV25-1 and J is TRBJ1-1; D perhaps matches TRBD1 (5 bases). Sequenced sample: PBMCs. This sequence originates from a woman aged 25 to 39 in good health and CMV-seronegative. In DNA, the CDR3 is TGTGCCAGCAGTGGACTGGGACGGTGGGGCACTGAAGCTTTCTTT. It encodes CASSGLGRWGTEAFF.